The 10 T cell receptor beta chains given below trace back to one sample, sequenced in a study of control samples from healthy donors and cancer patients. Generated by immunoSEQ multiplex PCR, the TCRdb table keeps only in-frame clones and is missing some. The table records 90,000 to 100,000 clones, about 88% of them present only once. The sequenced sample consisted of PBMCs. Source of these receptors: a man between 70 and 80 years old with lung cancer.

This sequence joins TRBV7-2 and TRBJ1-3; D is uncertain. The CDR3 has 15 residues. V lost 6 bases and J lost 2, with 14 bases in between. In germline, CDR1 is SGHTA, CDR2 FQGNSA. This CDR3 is CASRPTLEPGNTIYF. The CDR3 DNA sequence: TGTGCCAGCAGGCCTACCCTGGAGCCTGGAAACACCATATATTTT.

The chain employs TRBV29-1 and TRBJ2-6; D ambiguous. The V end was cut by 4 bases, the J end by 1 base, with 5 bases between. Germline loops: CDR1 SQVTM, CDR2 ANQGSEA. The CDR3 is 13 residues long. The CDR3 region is CSVAVSGANVLTF. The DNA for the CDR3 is TGCAGCGTTGCAGTATCTGGGGCCAACGTCCTGACTTTC. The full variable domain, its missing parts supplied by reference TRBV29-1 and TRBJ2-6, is SAVISQKPSRDICQRGTSLTIQCQVDSQVTMMFWYRQQPGQSLTLIATANQGSEATYESGFVIDKFPISRPNLTFSTLTVSNMSPEDSSIYLCSVAVSGANVLTFGAGSRLTVL.

This CDR3 is CASSYGTGLNQPQHF. In DNA form, the CDR3 reads TGTGCCAGCAGTTATGGGACAGGGCTAAACCAGCCCCAGCATTTT. The rearrangement uses TRBV27 and TRBJ1-5; TRBD1 agrees at 9 bases. The V gene end was trimmed by 4 bases and the J gene end by 7 bases; junction bases not matched to a gene: 8. This CDR3 is built from 15 residues. Germline loops: CDR1 MNHEY, CDR2 SMNVEV (reference sequence).

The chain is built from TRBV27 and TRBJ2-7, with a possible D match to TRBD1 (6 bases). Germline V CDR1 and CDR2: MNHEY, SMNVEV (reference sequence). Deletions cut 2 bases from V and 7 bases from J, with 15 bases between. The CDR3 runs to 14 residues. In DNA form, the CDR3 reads TGTGCCAGCAGTTTAGGGACAAGAGCTTTGGAGCAGTACTTC. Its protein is CASSLGTRALEQYF.

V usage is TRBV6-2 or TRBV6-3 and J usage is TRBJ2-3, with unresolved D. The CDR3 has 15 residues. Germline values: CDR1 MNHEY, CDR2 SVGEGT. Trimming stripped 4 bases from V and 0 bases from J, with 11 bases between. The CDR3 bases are TGTGCCAGCAGTTCCCACTTAGATAGCACAGATACGCAGTATTTT. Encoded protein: CASSSHLDSTDTQYF.

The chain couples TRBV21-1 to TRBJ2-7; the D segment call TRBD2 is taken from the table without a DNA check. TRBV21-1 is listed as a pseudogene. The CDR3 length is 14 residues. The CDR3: CASSKDSFPHEQYF. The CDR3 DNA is TGTGCCAGCAGCAAAGACTCATTCCCCCACGAGCAGTACTTC.

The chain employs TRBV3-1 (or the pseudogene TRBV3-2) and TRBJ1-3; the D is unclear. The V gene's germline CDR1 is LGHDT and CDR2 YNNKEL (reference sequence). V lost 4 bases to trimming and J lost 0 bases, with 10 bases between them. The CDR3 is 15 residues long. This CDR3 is CASSPIRYSGNTIYF. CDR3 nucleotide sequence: TGTGCCAGCAGCCCCATCCGCTACTCTGGAAACACCATATATTTT.

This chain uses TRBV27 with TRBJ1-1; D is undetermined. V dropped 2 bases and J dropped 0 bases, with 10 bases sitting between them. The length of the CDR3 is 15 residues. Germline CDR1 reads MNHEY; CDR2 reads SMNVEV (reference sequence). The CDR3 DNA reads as TGTGCCAGCAGTTTAGGACGGGCCCTGAACACTGAAGCTTTCTTT. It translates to CASSLGRALNTEAFF.

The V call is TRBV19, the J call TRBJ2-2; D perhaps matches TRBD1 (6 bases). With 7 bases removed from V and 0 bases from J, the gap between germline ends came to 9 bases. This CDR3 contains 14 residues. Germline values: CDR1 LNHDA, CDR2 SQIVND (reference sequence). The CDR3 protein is CASKTGPNTGELFF. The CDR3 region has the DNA TGTGCCAGTAAGACAGGCCCGAACACCGGGGAGCTGTTTTTT. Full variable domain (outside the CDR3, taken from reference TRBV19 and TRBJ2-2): DGGITQSPKYLFRKEGQNVTLSCEQNLNHDAMYWYRQDPGQGLRLIYYSQIVNDFQKGDIAEGYSVSREKKESFPLTVTSAQKNPTAFYLCASKTGPNTGELFFGEGSRLTVL.

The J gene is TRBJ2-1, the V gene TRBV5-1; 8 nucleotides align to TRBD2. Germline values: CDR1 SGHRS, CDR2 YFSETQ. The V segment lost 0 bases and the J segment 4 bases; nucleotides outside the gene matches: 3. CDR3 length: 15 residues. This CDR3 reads CASSLAGGAYNEQFF. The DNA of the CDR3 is TGCGCCAGCAGCTTGGCGGGGGGGGCGTACAATGAGCAGTTCTTC.